The 26 T cell receptor beta chains listed next were all sequenced from one sample in a study of identical twins. TCRdb itself ran the 5' RACE reads through MiXCR, one entry per CDR3 protein. Seen here are some 500,000 distinct CDR3 sequences, about 20% observed once, and the top ten hold about 0.91%. These same data were also listed under a study on T cells expressing NK-cell markers.

The specimen was CD4+ T cells sorted from blood. The receptors were gathered from a woman between 18 and 30 years old in good health.

The chain carries TRBV5-4 and TRBJ2-7; tentatively, D is TRBD1 (6 bases). Trimming took off 5 bases at V and 1 base at J, with 13 bases between the two ends. The CDR3 runs to 14 residues. Per germline, CDR1 SGHNT and CDR2 YYREEE (reference sequence). CDR3 protein: CASRRQENSYEQYF. CDR3 coding DNA: TGTGCCAGCAGAAGACAGGAGAATTCCTACGAGCAGTACTTC.

The chain uses TRBV11-2 and TRBJ1-2, with 8 bases that match TRBD1. Germline lookup yields CDR1 SGHAT and CDR2 FQNNGV. The CDR3 spans 17 residues. V lost 0 bases, J lost 2 bases, and 8 bases stayed unmatched. CDR3 residues: CASSLEARQGRNYGYTF. As DNA, the CDR3 is TGTGCCAGCAGCTTAGAGGCGCGACAGGGGCGGAACTATGGCTACACCTTC.

This clonotype turned up a few times. J is TRBJ1-2 and V is TRBV10-2; 10 bases fit TRBD1. The V gene's germline CDR1 is WSHSY and CDR2 SAAADI. There are 17 residues in the CDR3. The V and J ends lost 0 bases and 0 bases, in that order; junction bases with no gene match: 4. The CDR3: CASSESGQGKANYGYTF. The CDR3 DNA is TGCGCCAGCAGTGAGTCGGGACAGGGGAAAGCTAACTATGGCTACACCTTC.

The rearrangement uses TRBV11-2 and TRBJ2-1; D is possibly TRBD1 (5 bases). Germline V gene sequence: CDR1 SGHAT, CDR2 FQNNGV. The length of the CDR3 is 14 residues. Trimming stripped 5 bases from V and 4 bases from J, with 12 bases between. The CDR3 protein is CASSPHQGYNEQFF. CDR3 DNA: TGTGCCAGCAGCCCGCACCAGGGATACAATGAGCAGTTCTTC.

This clonotype came up a few times. CDR3 coding DNA: TGTGCCAGCAGCGTCCTAGCGGGAGGGGCAGATACGCAGTATTTT. It specifies CASSVLAGGADTQYF. This chain uses TRBV9 with TRBJ2-3; TRBD2 matches at 12 bases. Germline assignment: CDR1 SGDLS and CDR2 YYNGEE. With V trimmed by 2 bases and J by 4 bases, 2 bases remained unmatched. The CDR3 is 15 amino acids.

The chain recombines TRBV25-1 with TRBJ2-7, with 12 bases lining up with TRBD1. Looked up from germline, CDR1 is MGHDK and CDR2 is SYGVNS. The CDR3 runs to 14 residues. With 7 bases clipped from V and 5 bases from J, the junction kept 6 bases outside the gene matches. DNA of the CDR3: TGTGCCAGCACCCCGGGACAGGGGGCCCACGAGCAGTACTTC. Its protein product is CASTPGQGAHEQYF.

This clonotype was seen a handful of times. The V gene is TRBV2, the J gene TRBJ2-7; D might be TRBD2 (6 bases). Trimming removed 7 bases from V and 4 bases from J, with 17 bases in between. Germline V gene lookup returns CDR1 SNHLY and CDR2 FYNNEI. The CDR3 totals 14 residues. The CDR3 DNA reads TGTGCCAGCAAAATGAACACTGGGGGGTACGAGCAGTACTTC. It encodes CASKMNTGGYEQYF.

This clonotype has a handful of counts. The chain recombines TRBV14 with TRBJ2-7; D remains ambiguous. The CDR3 spans 11 residues. The germline V gene has CDR1 SGHDN and CDR2 FVKESK. V lost 0 bases to trimming and J lost 9 bases, with 6 bases between them. DNA for the CDR3: TGTGCCAGCAGCCAAGATGGACGGCAGTACTTC. It specifies CASSQDGRQYF.

This clonotype was observed a single time. The chain employs TRBV12-5 and TRBJ2-1; maybe TRBD1 (5 bases). The CDR3 spans 16 residues. From germline, CDR1 is LGHNT and CDR2 FRNRAP. The V end was cut by 4 bases, the J end by 4 bases, with 17 bases between. As DNA, the CDR3 is TGTGCTAGTGGTTCCCGGACATTAACGACATACAATGAGCAGTTCTTC. Translated, it gives CASGSRTLTTYNEQFF.

The table lists this clonotype with a few counts. The chain links TRBV20-1 to TRBJ2-1, with D perhaps TRBD1 or TRBD2 (5 bases each). Germline CDR1 and CDR2: DFQATT and SNEGSKA (reference sequence). The V end lost 1 base, the J end lost 7 bases, and 14 bases lay between the germline ends. This CDR3 contains 14 residues. The CDR3 region has the DNA TGCAGTGCTAGAGTGGGGAGCAGGGCAAATGAGCAGTTCTTC. As protein: CSARVGSRANEQFF.

This clonotype was observed a handful of times. The chain is built from TRBV12-3 or TRBV12-4 and TRBJ2-5; 10 bases line up with TRBD2. CDR3 length equals 14 residues. With V trimmed by 6 bases and J by 3 bases, 4 bases remained unmatched. The CDR3 DNA reads as TGTGCCAGCAGGGCCGGGACTAGCGAAGAGACCCAGTACTTC. This sequence encodes CASRAGTSEETQYF.

The table lists this clonotype with a few counts. The chain recombines TRBV5-6 with TRBJ2-3; D gene uncertain. Germline assignment: CDR1 SGHDT and CDR2 YYEEEE. V was cut by 1 base and J by 6 bases, with 9 bases left in between. The length of the CDR3 is 13 residues. Here the CDR3 reads CASSLKDRDTQYF. The CDR3 nucleotides read TGTGCCAGCAGCTTGAAGGATCGGGATACGCAGTATTTT.

The chain combines TRBV27 with TRBJ2-3, with 9 bases aligning to TRBD2. Germline-derived CDR1 and CDR2 are MNHEY and SMNVEV (reference sequence). The CDR3 extends over 15 amino acids. The V gene end was trimmed by 1 base and the J gene end by 5 bases; junction bases not matched to a gene: 4. CDR3 nucleotides: TGTGCCAGCAGTTTATTGCGGGGGGGCAAAGATACGCAGTATTTT. This gives the protein CASSLLRGGKDTQYF.

The table lists this clonotype with a few counts. The rearrangement uses TRBV30 and TRBJ2-2; D unresolved. Germline lookup yields CDR1 GTSNPN and CDR2 SVGIG (reference sequence). CDR3 size: 13 residues. V dropped 0 bases and J dropped 6 bases, with 8 bases sitting between them. The CDR3 DNA reads TGTGCCTGGAGTGTAGCTGTCGCCGGGGAGCTGTTTTTT. Residues: CAWSVAVAGELFF.

This chain connects TRBV7-3 to TRBJ2-3; 9 bases line up with TRBD2. The trim removed 3 bases at V and 3 bases at J, leaving 7 bases unmatched. Per the germline V gene, CDR1 is SGHTA and CDR2 is FQGTGA. This CDR3 has 16 amino acids. The CDR3 DNA is TGTGCCAGCAGCTTGTGGCGGGGGGGCAGGACAGATACGCAGTATTTT. The encoded protein is CASSLWRGGRTDTQYF.

The rearrangement joins TRBV12-3 or TRBV12-4 to TRBJ2-3; 12 bases match TRBD2. The CDR3 contains 16 residues. The ends lost 6 bases at V and 2 bases at J; junction bases unmatched: 6. The CDR3 region has the DNA TGTGCCAGCAGCCGACGACTAGCGGGGGTCACAGATACGCAGTATTTT. Residues: CASSRRLAGVTDTQYF.

V gene TRBV7-8 combines with J gene TRBJ2-1; tentative D call: TRBD2 (6 bases). V was shortened by 1 base and J by 5 bases, with 12 bases between the two germline ends. CDR1 SGHVS and CDR2 FQNEAQ come from the germline V gene. There are 15 residues in the CDR3. The CDR3 sequence: CASSLGSGNNNEQFF. The CDR3 coding sequence is TGTGCCAGCAGCTTAGGTAGCGGAAACAACAATGAGCAGTTCTTC.

This clonotype turned up a few times. The conserved phenylalanine or tryptophan is not found at the CDR3 terminus, so this likely reflects a read error. Because the CDR3's place on the DNA is in doubt, the DNA is left out and the CDR3 is given as listed by TCRdb. The chain combines TRBV2 with TRBJ1-1; the D segment call TRBD1 is taken from the table without a DNA check. Germline V gives CDR1 SNHLY, CDR2 FYNNEI. Ends included, the CDR3 has 12 residues. CDR3 sequence: CASEDGGLGPSV.

The table lists this clonotype with a few counts. This chain uses TRBV20-1 with TRBJ2-7; tentative D call: TRBD2 (6 bases). The germline gives CDR1 DFQATT, CDR2 SNEGSKA (reference sequence). Between the trimmed V and J ends, which lost 6 bases and 6 bases, there was a span of 15 bases. The CDR3 contains 12 residues. This CDR3 reads CSARLGMSEQYF. For the CDR3, the DNA is TGCAGTGCGAGACTAGGGATGAGCGAGCAGTACTTC.

This clonotype was counted ten times or more. This chain's CDR3 is CASRRDRGPTEAFF. CDR3 nucleotide sequence: TGTGCCAGCAGAAGGGACAGGGGGCCAACTGAAGCTTTCTTT. The rearrangement joins TRBV6-1 to TRBJ1-1, with 12 bases that match TRBD1. This CDR3 contains 14 residues. The germline gives CDR1 MNHNS, CDR2 SASEGT. The junction had 4 bases not matched to a gene; V was cut back by 6 bases and J by 5 bases.

The chain is built from TRBV2 and TRBJ2-5, with D tentatively TRBD1 (5 bases). V was shortened by 6 bases and J by 3 bases, with 14 bases between the two germline ends. The germline V gene has CDR1 SNHLY and CDR2 FYNNEI. The CDR3 has 14 residues. CDR3 DNA sequence: TGTGCCAGCAGACCTGACAGAGATGAAGAGACCCAGTACTTC. Protein product: CASRPDRDEETQYF.

This sequence joins TRBV7-2 and TRBJ2-3; D perhaps matches TRBD1 (5 bases). There are 16 residues in the CDR3. Germline V lookup: CDR1 SGHTA, CDR2 FQGNSA. The V and J ends lost 5 bases and 1 base respectively, with 16 bases between them. The CDR3 region is CASSAKGVVGTDTQYF. The CDR3 DNA follows: TGTGCCAGCAGCGCGAAAGGGGTCGTCGGCACAGATACGCAGTATTTT.

This clonotype was seen ten or more times. The chain couples TRBV12-3 or TRBV12-4 to TRBJ1-4, with unresolved D. The CDR3 totals 13 residues. V was shortened by 2 bases and J by 10 bases, with 11 bases between the two germline ends. CDR3 sequence (DNA): TGTGCCAGCAGTTTATTAAGGAGTGGAAAACTGTTTTTT. This codes for CASSLLRSGKLFF.

The V gene is TRBV20-1, the J gene TRBJ2-2, with a possible D match to TRBD1 (5 bases). The CDR3 runs to 14 residues. Trimming cost V 4 bases and J 6 bases, with 15 bases left between them. Germline V gene data show CDR1 as DFQATT and CDR2 as SNEGSKA (reference sequence). For the CDR3, the DNA is TGCAGTGCTAAAGGGGCTAGTAGGGCCGGGGAGCTGTTTTTT. Protein sequence: CSAKGASRAGELFF.

This sequence joins TRBV20-1 and TRBJ1-1; no reliable D call. This CDR3 contains 15 residues. V shed 6 bases and J shed 5 bases, with 22 bases lying between them. Looked up from germline, CDR1 is DFQATT and CDR2 is SNEGSKA (reference sequence). The CDR3: CSASSRRRGRTEAFF. The CDR3, as DNA: TGCAGTGCCTCCTCACGGCGGAGAGGGAGGACTGAAGCTTTCTTT.

This clonotype has only a few counts. This chain joins TRBV3-1 and TRBJ2-3; 7 nucleotides match TRBD2. V shed 4 bases, J shed 5 bases, and the junction held 3 bases outside the gene matches. Germline V gene lookup returns CDR1 LGHDT and CDR2 YNNKEL (reference sequence). The CDR3 covers 13 residues. CDR3 region: CASSRGEGDTQYF. CDR3 nucleotides: TGTGCCAGCAGCCGGGGGGAGGGAGATACGCAGTATTTT.